The 29 T cell receptor beta chains below were found in one sample sequenced in a study of shared clonotypes between healthy human individuals. TCRdb's table, derived via immunoSEQ multiplex PCR, lists solely in-frame clones and lacks some. The profile shows around 580,000 clones, roughly 98% of them singletons. Terminally differentiated effector memory CD45RA+ cells were left out of the naive CD8 fraction, which was CD45RO-negative and positively selected for CCR7. Sequencing input: naive CD8+ T cells sorted from blood. These receptors came from a man aged 30 to 39 in good health.

The chain recombines TRBV7-8 with TRBJ2-3; the D is unclear. From germline, CDR1 is SGHVS and CDR2 FQNEAQ. V was pared by 4 bases and J by 9 bases, with 14 bases between. The CDR3 runs 13 residues. The CDR3 DNA is TGTGCCAGCAGCTCTGATCTAGTCCCCACGCAGTATTTT. Its translation is CASSSDLVPTQYF. The full variable domain, in which reference TRBV7-8 and TRBJ2-3 provide the parts outside the CDR3, is GAGVSQSPRYKVAKRGQDVALRCDPISGHVSLFWYQQALGQGPEFLTYFQNEAQLDKSGLPSDRFFAERPEGSVSTLKIQRTQQEDSAVYLCASSSDLVPTQYFGPGTRLTVL.

The genes are TRBV10-3 and TRBJ2-3; 10 positions agree with TRBD2. The CDR3 loop spans 19 amino acids. The J segment lost 0 bases and the V segment lost 0 bases, leaving 9 bases of the junction unmatched. Per germline, CDR1 ENHRY and CDR2 SYGVKD. The CDR3 sequence: CAISESGLAGATSTDTQYF. CDR3 nucleotides: TGTGCCATCAGTGAGTCTGGGCTAGCGGGGGCTACTAGCACAGATACGCAGTATTTT.

The sample holds one count of this clone. The chain combines TRBV10-3 with TRBJ1-1; D gene uncertain. The CDR3 is made up of 11 amino acids. Germline V gene data show CDR1 as ENHRY and CDR2 as SYGVKD. V was trimmed by 10 bases and J by 4 bases, leaving 10 bases between them. The CDR3 loop reads CATEVGTEAFF. The DNA for the CDR3 is TGTGCCACTGAGGTGGGCACTGAAGCTTTCTTT.

V is TRBV5-4 and J is TRBJ2-4, with 7 bases matching TRBD2. V trimming: 10 bases; J trimming: 5 bases; junction bases outside the gene matches: 15. The CDR3 loop spans 15 amino acids. Germline V gene data show CDR1 as SGHNT and CDR2 as YYREEE (reference sequence). This CDR3 reads CAYQGLREIQNIQYF. The CDR3 DNA follows: TGTGCCTACCAAGGGTTGCGGGAGATTCAAAACATTCAGTACTTC.

The chain is built from TRBV15 and TRBJ2-5; TRBD2 is a possible D gene (7 bases). Deletions cut 8 bases from V and 0 bases from J, with 10 bases between. The CDR3 runs 13 residues. Germline V gene lookup returns CDR1 LNHNV and CDR2 YYDKDF (reference sequence). CDR3 sequence reads: CATRGANQETQYF. The CDR3 region has the DNA TGTGCCACCCGGGGGGCAAACCAAGAGACCCAGTACTTC.

Points on this clone: In the same sample, other DNA sequences code for this CDR3. The chain joins TRBV2 to TRBJ2-7; D gene ambiguous. Trimming left V 3 bases short and J 3 bases short, with 3 bases between. The CDR3 covers 11 residues. Germline assignment: CDR1 SNHLY and CDR2 FYNNEI. CDR3 loop: CASSDFYEQYF. The CDR3 DNA sequence: TGTGCCAGCAGTGACTTCTACGAGCAGTACTTC.

This chain uses TRBV7-8 with TRBJ2-2; D tentatively fits TRBD1 or TRBD2 (6 bases each). CDR1 SGHVS and CDR2 FQNEAQ come from the germline V gene. The CDR3 consists of 14 residues. V lost 5 bases to trimming and J lost 7 bases, with 14 bases between them. CDR3 DNA: TGTGCCAGCAGCCCATCGGAGGGGGACGGGGAGCTGTTTTTT. It encodes CASSPSEGDGELFF.

V usage is TRBV9 and J usage is TRBJ2-7; TRBD1 agrees at 9 bases. V shed 3 bases, J shed 3 bases, and the junction held 7 bases outside the gene matches. This CDR3 comprises 15 residues. Germline CDR1 reads SGDLS; CDR2 reads YYNGEE. In DNA form, the CDR3 reads TGTGCCAGCAGCGAGGGACAGGGAGGAATCTACGAGCAGTACTTC. This translates into CASSEGQGGIYEQYF.

On this clone itself: Within the sample, other DNA sequences also encode this same CDR3. V usage is TRBV29-1 and J usage is TRBJ2-2, with D possibly TRBD1 on 5 matching bases. The CDR3 totals 13 residues. V lost 3 bases and J 2 bases, leaving 7 bases between the germline ends. Germline CDR1 reads SQVTM; CDR2 reads ANQGSEA. The CDR3 spells CSVEGHNTGELFF. CDR3 nucleotide sequence: TGCAGCGTTGAGGGGCACAACACCGGGGAGCTGTTTTTT.

The J gene is TRBJ2-7, the V gene TRBV29-1; D may match TRBD1 or TRBD2 (6 bases each). Germline V gene data show CDR1 as SQVTM and CDR2 as ANQGSEA. The CDR3 extends over 13 amino acids. V lost 2 bases to trimming and J lost 7 bases, with 15 bases between them. DNA for the CDR3: TGCAGCGTTGAAAGGGGGGCAGGGTGGGAGCAGTACTTC. This encodes CSVERGAGWEQYF.

V usage is TRBV5-6 and J usage is TRBJ2-7; 7 bases map to TRBD2. CDR3 size: 16 residues. Trimming removed 2 bases from V and 6 bases from J; junction bases left unmatched: 14. Per the germline V gene, CDR1 is SGHDT and CDR2 is YYEEEE. CDR3 DNA: TGTGCCAGCAGCTTCTACACGTTCAGCGGGGTGGGCGAGCAGTACTTC. It specifies CASSFYTFSGVGEQYF.

This chain links TRBV6-6 with TRBJ2-1; 7 bases are a match to TRBD2. Germline V gives CDR1 MNHNY, CDR2 SVGAGI (reference sequence). V dropped 6 bases and J dropped 0; count of bases not matched to a gene: 5. The CDR3 consists of 15 residues. CDR3 bases: TGTGCCAGCAGCCTAGCGGACCTCTCCTACAATGAGCAGTTCTTC. This encodes CASSLADLSYNEQFF.

The rearrangement links TRBV27 to TRBJ2-7; no clear D gene. The V end lost 0 bases, the J end lost 1 base, and 13 bases lay between the germline ends. This CDR3 contains 16 residues. CDR1 is MNHEY, CDR2 SMNVEV, per germline (reference sequence). The CDR3 loop is CASSLSQVFGSYEQYF. In DNA, the CDR3 is TGTGCCAGCAGTTTATCGCAGGTTTTTGGGTCCTACGAGCAGTACTTC.

V is TRBV18 and J is TRBJ1-2; D unclear. Germline values: CDR1 KGHSH, CDR2 LQKENI. The CDR3 extends over 14 amino acids. The ends were cut back, 0 bases at V and 0 bases at J, with 5 bases in the middle. This CDR3 is CASSPPVANYGYTF. CDR3 sequence (DNA): TGTGCCAGCTCACCACCAGTAGCTAACTATGGCTACACCTTC.

V gene TRBV11-2 combines with J gene TRBJ2-1; 11 positions match TRBD2. Trimming cost V 1 base and J 8 bases; bases outside gene matches: 16. Germline assignment: CDR1 SGHAT and CDR2 FQNNGV. The CDR3 is made up of 19 amino acids. The CDR3 sequence: CASSLVPKTTSGSSDEQFF. CDR3 nucleotide sequence: TGTGCCAGCAGCTTAGTCCCTAAAACCACTAGCGGGAGTTCGGATGAGCAGTTCTTC. The full variable domain, completed using reference TRBV11-2 and TRBJ2-1, is EAGVAQSPRYKIIEKRQSVAFWCNPISGHATLYWYQQILGQGPKLLIQFQNNGVVDDSQLPKDRFSAERLKGVDSTLKIQPAKLEDSAVYLCASSLVPKTTSGSSDEQFFGPGTRLTVL.

This clone was counted a single time. The V gene is TRBV6-5, the J gene TRBJ2-5; perhaps D is TRBD1 or TRBD2 (5 bases each). V lost 0 bases and J 13 bases, leaving 18 bases between the germline ends. The CDR3 extends over 14 amino acids. Germline V CDR1 and CDR2: MNHEY, SVGAGI. In DNA, the CDR3 is TGTGCCAGCAGTTACTCGTCCGGGACCGACCTTTCGTACTTC. Translated: CASSYSSGTDLSYF.

Note on this clone: The same CDR3 also results from other DNA sequences found in this sample. V gene TRBV27 combines with J gene TRBJ2-7, with D possibly TRBD1 on 5 matching bases. CDR3 length equals 13 residues. Germline assignment: CDR1 MNHEY and CDR2 SMNVEV (reference sequence). The V end was cut by 4 bases, the J end by 2 bases, with 9 bases between. This chain's CDR3 is CASSSQGPYEQYF. The CDR3, as DNA: TGTGCCAGCAGTTCTCAGGGCCCCTACGAGCAGTACTTC.

In DNA form, the CDR3 reads TGTGCCAGCCTGGGACAGACCTACGAGCAGTACTTC. This translates into CASLGQTYEQYF. This chain connects TRBV2 to TRBJ2-7; 7 bases match TRBD1. The CDR3 is 12 amino acids. Germline V gene sequence: CDR1 SNHLY, CDR2 FYNNEI. With V trimmed by 8 bases and J by 2 bases, 3 bases remained unmatched.

V gene TRBV29-1 combines with J gene TRBJ2-7; D is unresolved. The V end lost 3 bases, the J end lost 0 bases, and 9 bases lay between the germline ends. Germline values: CDR1 SQVTM, CDR2 ANQGSEA. The CDR3 contains 13 residues. The CDR3 DNA reads as TGCAGCGTTGAGGCCAGTAACTCCTACGAGCAGTACTTC. It encodes CSVEASNSYEQYF.

The genes are TRBV6-5 and TRBJ1-5; 9 positions agree with TRBD1. The V segment lost 4 bases and the J segment 4 bases; nucleotides outside the gene matches: 5. Germline CDR1 MNHEY, CDR2 SVGAGI. The CDR3 sequence is 15 residues long. The CDR3: CASSSLGTGNQPQHF. The CDR3 bases are TGTGCCAGCAGTTCGCTCGGGACAGGGAATCAGCCCCAGCATTTT.

With regard to this clone: The same CDR3 also results from other DNA sequences found in this sample. V gene TRBV4-1 combines with J gene TRBJ2-5; D unresolved. Trimming cost V 1 base and J 5 bases, with 5 bases left between them. The CDR3 contains 12 residues. CDR1 and CDR2 from the germline V gene are MGHRA and YSYEKL. CDR3 region: CASSQGKETQYF. The CDR3 DNA sequence: TGCGCCAGCAGCCAAGGGAAGGAGACCCAGTACTTC.

V usage is TRBV16 and J usage is TRBJ2-5; weak D call: TRBD1 (6 bases). CDR1 and CDR2 from the germline V gene are KGHSY and FQNENV. Trimming stripped 4 bases from V and 4 bases from J, with 25 bases between. The CDR3 runs to 18 residues. For the CDR3, the DNA is TGTGCCAGCAGCCCCCCTTGGCAGGGGACGATCCGGCGAGAGACCCAGTACTTC. Amino acid sequence: CASSPPWQGTIRRETQYF.

The chain links TRBV9 to TRBJ1-2; D unclear. V was shortened by 0 bases and J by 8 bases, with 20 bases between the two germline ends. The germline V gene encodes CDR1 SGDLS and CDR2 YYNGEE. CDR3 length: 16 amino acids. The CDR3 bases are TGTGCCAGCAGCGTAGCTACGGGAGGGCAGCGCGGGGGCTACACCTTC. Translating it yields CASSVATGGQRGGYTF.

CDR3: CASSSRRGSANEQFF. In DNA form, the CDR3 reads TGCGCCAGCAGCTCCCGCCGTGGTAGCGCTAATGAGCAGTTCTTC. The V gene is TRBV5-1, the J gene TRBJ2-1, with a weak D call TRBD2 (5 bases). The V and J ends lost 3 bases and 7 bases respectively, with 17 bases between them. The CDR3 consists of 15 residues. Germline V lookup: CDR1 SGHRS, CDR2 YFSETQ.

The J gene is TRBJ2-1, the V gene TRBV27; a possible D gene is TRBD2 (5 bases). Germline V CDR1 and CDR2: MNHEY, SMNVEV (reference sequence). Trimming pared 3 bases from V and 2 bases from J, leaving 8 bases between. This CDR3 spans 14 amino acids. The CDR3 bases are TGTGCCAGCAGTTTTTTGGGAGCCTACAATGAGCAGTTCTTC. It specifies CASSFLGAYNEQFF.

The chain carries TRBV29-1 and TRBJ2-2; D is uncertain. Germline V gene lookup returns CDR1 SQVTM and CDR2 ANQGSEA. V lost 4 bases to trimming and J lost 0 bases, with 3 bases between them. The CDR3 has 12 amino acids. CDR3: CSVVANTGELFF. CDR3 bases: TGCAGCGTTGTGGCGAACACCGGGGAGCTGTTTTTT.

About this clone itself: The same CDR3 also results from other DNA sequences found in this sample. This chain connects TRBV9 to TRBJ2-1; 9 bases match TRBD1. This CDR3 is built from 15 residues. CDR1 is SGDLS, CDR2 YYNGEE, per germline. V lost 2 bases to trimming and J lost 4 bases; unmatched junction nucleotides: 4. CDR3 bases: TGTGCCAGCAGCGTGGGACAGGGTTTATACAATGAGCAGTTCTTC. Its translation is CASSVGQGLYNEQFF.

This rearrangement joins TRBV5-4 to TRBJ2-2; D not resolved. Trimming stripped 3 bases from V and 1 base from J, with 10 bases between. This CDR3 region has 15 residues. The V gene's germline CDR1 is SGHNT and CDR2 YYREEE (reference sequence). CDR3 in DNA: TGTGCCAGCAGCTCCCAGCTCTGGAACACCGGGGAGCTGTTTTTT. Translated: CASSSQLWNTGELFF. Using reference TRBV5-4 and TRBJ2-2 for the parts outside the CDR3, the full variable domain is ETGVTQSPTHLIKTRGQQVTLRCSSQSGHNTVSWYQQALGQGPQFIFQYYREEENGRGNFPPRFSGLQFPNYSSELNVNALELDDSALYLCASSSQLWNTGELFFGEGSRLTVL.

The chain couples TRBV19 to TRBJ2-2, with 12 bases fitting TRBD2. Per germline, CDR1 LNHDA and CDR2 SQIVND (reference sequence). The CDR3 runs to 18 residues. Unmatched junction bases numbered 4, after V lost 1 base and J lost 1 base. CDR3 bases: TGTGCCAGTAGTATAGGTCTAGCGGGAGGGATGAACACCGGGGAGCTGTTTTTT. Its protein product is CASSIGLAGGMNTGELFF.